These 31 T cell receptor beta chains originate from one sample sequenced in a study of T cell repertoires in cytomegalovirus infection. TCRdb redid the calling of the reads with MiXCR, one entry per CDR3 protein. The sample consists of about 130,000 distinct CDR3 sequences, more than 30% of them appearing once. No antigen is known for these receptors. The input for sequencing was CD8+ T cells from cultured PBMCs, taken from culture after CMV antigen stimulation. The receptors stem from a human donor in good health (CMV status not recorded). Some clones in this sample may be carry-over from other donors' samples.

The chain joins TRBV7-2 to TRBJ1-4; D is unresolved. This CDR3 comprises 14 residues. Germline V gene lookup returns CDR1 SGHTA and CDR2 FQGNSA. Trimming left V 4 bases short and J 2 bases short, with 8 bases between. The CDR3 sequence: CASSSPPTNEKLFF. The DNA for the CDR3 is TGTGCCAGCAGCTCCCCCCCCACTAATGAAAAACTGTTTTTT.

This clonotype was counted a few times. The chain combines TRBV7-9 with TRBJ2-3; 8 bases map to TRBD1. The V gene end was trimmed by 7 bases and the J gene end by 5 bases; junction bases not matched to a gene: 14. This CDR3 contains 16 residues. In germline, CDR1 is SEHNR, CDR2 FQNEAQ (reference sequence). The CDR3 loop is CASMPPTGGRGDTQYF. The DNA of the CDR3 is TGTGCCAGCATGCCTCCCACAGGGGGTAGAGGAGATACGCAGTATTTT.

This clonotype was recorded a few times. The rearrangement links TRBV12-5 to TRBJ2-7, with 12 positions matching TRBD2. The CDR3 is 20 residues long. V shed 0 bases, J shed 0 bases, and the junction held 12 bases outside the gene matches. Germline values: CDR1 LGHNT, CDR2 FRNRAP. In nucleotides, the CDR3 is TGTGCTAGTGGTTTGGTACGAGTAAGGACTAGCGGGGAAGACTCCTACGAGCAGTACTTC. Protein: CASGLVRVRTSGEDSYEQYF.

This clonotype was counted only a few times. The J gene is TRBJ2-5, the V gene TRBV7-2; TRBD1 matches at 7 bases. V shed 5 bases, J shed 5 bases, and the junction held 11 bases outside the gene matches. CDR3 size: 15 residues. Germline-derived CDR1 and CDR2 are SGHTA and FQGNSA. As DNA, the CDR3 is TGTGCCAGCAGCCCGACGGGGACAGATGGGGAGACCCAGTACTTC. It codes for CASSPTGTDGETQYF.

The chain recombines TRBV4-1 with TRBJ2-1; 7 bases are a match to TRBD1. Trimming at V came to 0 bases and at J to 0 bases, leaving 23 bases not matched to a gene. The CDR3 totals 23 residues. Germline V gives CDR1 MGHRA, CDR2 YSYEKL. The CDR3 DNA reads TGCGCCAGCAGCCAAGATATTAGGGACAGTTACCCCGGGGTTAAGAGCTCCTACAATGAGCAGTTCTTC. Its protein product is CASSQDIRDSYPGVKSSYNEQFF.

This chain connects TRBV12-3 or TRBV12-4 to TRBJ1-5, with D unclear. V was shortened by 2 bases and J by 4 bases, with 12 bases between the two germline ends. This CDR3 contains 15 residues. CDR3 nucleotides: TGTGCCAGCAGTTTAATCCAGGCTACTAATCAGCCCCAGCATTTT. Translated, it gives CASSLIQATNQPQHF.

A single count supports this clonotype. The CDR3 sequence is CASRSRGTYNEQFF. CDR3 bases: TGTGCCAGCCGCTCCAGGGGGACCTACAATGAGCAGTTCTTC. The chain combines TRBV27 with TRBJ2-1; TRBD1 matches 7 bases. With V trimmed by 8 bases and J by 2 bases, 6 bases remained unmatched. In germline, CDR1 is MNHEY, CDR2 SMNVEV (reference sequence). The CDR3 runs 14 residues.

The gene calls are TRBV28 and TRBJ1-1, with TRBD1 identical over 10 bases. The CDR3 extends over 13 amino acids. V lost 6 bases to trimming and J lost 5 bases; unmatched junction nucleotides: 3. Germline CDR1 reads MDHEN; CDR2 reads SYDVKM. Written as DNA, the CDR3 is TGTGCCAGCAGACGGGACAGGGGAACTGAAGCTTTCTTT. Translated: CASRRDRGTEAFF.

The sample holds a few counts of this clonotype. V gene TRBV12-5 combines with J gene TRBJ1-1; D gene uncertain. The V gene's germline CDR1 is LGHNT and CDR2 FRNRAP. The CDR3 has 13 residues. The V end lost 6 bases, the J end lost 4 bases, and 12 bases lay between the germline ends. The CDR3 sequence is CASGAAWSTEAFF. The DNA of the CDR3 is TGTGCTAGTGGGGCAGCCTGGAGCACTGAAGCTTTCTTT.

This chain joins TRBV11-2 and TRBJ2-5; D ambiguous. The CDR3 sequence is 16 residues long. Trimming took 3 bases from V and 5 from J, leaving 19 bases between them. Per germline, CDR1 SGHAT and CDR2 FQNNGV. CDR3: CASSFRLAVVTETQYF. CDR3 DNA: TGTGCCAGCAGCTTTCGGCTTGCAGTGGTCACGGAGACCCAGTACTTC. Combining the CDR3 with reference TRBV11-2 and TRBJ2-5 gives the whole variable domain EAGVAQSPRYKIIEKRQSVAFWCNPISGHATLYWYQQILGQGPKLLIQFQNNGVVDDSQLPKDRFSAERLKGVDSTLKIQPAKLEDSAVYLCASSFRLAVVTETQYFGPGTRLLVL.

The V call is TRBV7-9, the J call TRBJ2-7; D not resolved. The CDR3 length is 14 residues. Germline V gives CDR1 SEHNR, CDR2 FQNEAQ (reference sequence). Trimming removed 7 bases from V and 3 bases from J, with 16 bases in between. CDR3 amino acids: CASTPAWQNYEQYF. For the CDR3, the DNA is TGTGCCAGCACCCCGGCCTGGCAGAACTACGAGCAGTACTTC.

This clonotype was detected a few times. J is TRBJ2-7 and V is TRBV6-1; D is uncertain. The CDR3 spans 13 residues. V gave up 2 bases and J gave up 3 bases, with 8 bases separating them. In germline, CDR1 is MNHNS, CDR2 SASEGT. The CDR3 loop is CASSERTNYEQYF. For the CDR3, the DNA is TGTGCCAGCAGTGAACGGACCAACTACGAGCAGTACTTC.

This clonotype was seen more than once but under ten times. This chain connects TRBV19 to TRBJ1-2; D is possibly TRBD1 (6 bases). Trimming cost V 6 bases and J 5 bases, with 19 bases left between them. CDR3 length: 15 amino acids. Germline values: CDR1 LNHDA, CDR2 SQIVND (reference sequence). As DNA, the CDR3 is TGTGCCAGTAGCCAAATGGGGACACTCGAATATGGCTACACCTTC. Amino acids: CASSQMGTLEYGYTF.

CDR3 nucleotides: TGTGCCAGCAGTTCAGGGGTGGGCTCTGGAAACACCATATATTTT. Translated: CASSSGVGSGNTIYF. The gene calls are TRBV27 and TRBJ1-3; the D gene is possibly TRBD1 (6 bases). Germline loops: CDR1 MNHEY, CDR2 SMNVEV (reference sequence). Trimming shortened V by 4 bases and J by 0 bases, and 10 bases separated the two germline ends. This CDR3 has 15 amino acids.

This clonotype was seen ten or more times. The rearrangement links TRBV7-2 to TRBJ2-7; D is ambiguous. V dropped 2 bases and J dropped 3 bases, with 5 bases sitting between them. The CDR3 spans 12 residues. Per the germline V gene, CDR1 is SGHTA and CDR2 is FQGNSA. As DNA, the CDR3 is TGTGCCAGCAGCTTACAGAGCTACGAGCAGTACTTC. Translating gives CASSLQSYEQYF.

This clonotype has just a few counts. V usage is TRBV7-6 and J usage is TRBJ2-7, with D maybe TRBD2 (5 bases). Between the trimmed V and J ends, which lost 1 base and 3 bases, there was a span of 13 bases. Germline loops: CDR1 SGHVS, CDR2 FNYEAQ. The CDR3 loop spans 15 amino acids. CDR3 DNA: TGTGCCAGCAGCTTAGACGGGCTAGCAGGCTACGAGCAGTACTTC. Protein: CASSLDGLAGYEQYF.

Note on this clonotype: A much larger clone differs from this one at a single base, so this may be a read error. This chain links TRBV11-2 with TRBJ1-1; 7 bases line up with TRBD1. The CDR3 has 13 residues. The J segment lost 4 bases and the V segment lost 2 bases, leaving 1 base of the junction unmatched. Germline lookup yields CDR1 SGHAT and CDR2 FQNNGV. The CDR3 coding sequence is TGTGCCAGCAGCTTAAGACAGGGCACTGAAGCTTTCTTT. Protein product: CASSLRQGTEAFF. The entire variable domain, with the rest obtained from reference TRBV11-2 and TRBJ1-1, is as follows: EAGVAQSPRYKIIEKRQSVAFWCNPISGHATLYWYQQILGQGPKLLIQFQNNGVVDDSQLPKDRFSAERLKGVDSTLKIQPAKLEDSAVYLCASSLRQGTEAFFGQGTRLTVV.

This chain links TRBV6-6 with TRBJ2-5; no clear D. The germline V gene encodes CDR1 MNHNY and CDR2 SVGAGI (reference sequence). The CDR3 is 14 residues long. V lost 7 bases and J 2 bases, leaving 14 bases between the germline ends. Here the CDR3 reads CASTEWGNQETQYF. In DNA, the CDR3 is TGTGCCAGCACCGAATGGGGTAATCAAGAGACCCAGTACTTC.

The chain carries TRBV18 and TRBJ2-7; possible D gene TRBD1, 6 bases. The CDR3 runs 14 residues. CDR1 KGHSH and CDR2 LQKENI come from the germline V gene. The V end was cut by 4 bases, the J end by 5 bases, with 15 bases between. This chain's CDR3 is CASSRARGSDEQYF. The CDR3 DNA reads as TGTGCCAGCTCACGTGCCAGGGGATCAGACGAGCAGTACTTC.

This clonotype showed up just a few times. The CDR3 loop is CASSPKTGLFYEQYF. For the CDR3, the DNA is TGTGCCAGCAGTCCCAAGACAGGTCTCTTCTACGAGCAGTACTTC. The chain couples TRBV6-2 or TRBV6-3 to TRBJ2-7; tentatively, D is TRBD1 (6 bases). Germline-derived CDR1 and CDR2 are MNHEY and SVGEGT. This CDR3 has 15 amino acids. Trimming stripped 5 bases from V and 3 bases from J, with 17 bases between.

Many counts were recorded for this clonotype. V is TRBV11-1 and J is TRBJ2-3, with TRBD1 matching over 9 bases. J was trimmed by 3 bases and V by 8 bases; bases with no gene match: 6. The CDR3 consists of 14 residues. Germline CDR1 SGHAT, CDR2 FQDESV (reference sequence). This chain's CDR3 is CASSNRGHTDTQYF. The CDR3 region has the DNA TGTGCCAGCTCCAACAGGGGGCATACAGATACGCAGTATTTT. The variable domain in full, completed from reference TRBV11-1 and TRBJ2-3, reads EAEVAQSPRYKITEKSQAVAFWCDPISGHATLYWYRQILGQGPELLVQFQDESVVDDSQLPKDRFSAERLKGVDSTLKIQPAELGDSAMYLCASSNRGHTDTQYFGPGTRLTVL.

The chain is built from TRBV5-5 and TRBJ2-7, with 11 bases aligning to TRBD2. The J segment lost 2 bases and the V segment lost 0 bases, leaving 7 bases of the junction unmatched. Germline loops: CDR1 SGHKS, CDR2 YYEKEE (reference sequence). The CDR3 covers 17 residues. The CDR3 sequence: CASSLDRPTSGAYEQYF. Written as DNA, the CDR3 is TGTGCCAGCAGCTTGGATCGTCCGACTAGCGGGGCCTACGAGCAGTACTTC.

CDR3: CASSSSGYEQYF. In nucleotides, the CDR3 is TGTGCCAGCAGCTCTAGCGGGTACGAGCAGTACTTC. This chain joins TRBV7-9 and TRBJ2-7, with TRBD2 matching 8 bases. This CDR3 is 12 amino acids long. Looked up from germline, CDR1 is SEHNR and CDR2 is FQNEAQ (reference sequence). The J segment lost 4 bases and the V segment lost 4 bases, leaving 0 bases of the junction unmatched. Drawing the rest from reference TRBV7-9 and TRBJ2-7, the complete variable domain is DTGVSQNPRHKITKRGQNVTFRCDPISEHNRLYWYRQTLGQGPEFLTYFQNEAQLEKSRLLSDRFSAERPKGSFSTLEIQRTEQGDSAMYLCASSSSGYEQYFGPGTRLTVT.

This clonotype was recorded at least ten times. This rearrangement joins TRBV6-1 to TRBJ2-4, with D perhaps TRBD1 (6 bases). The CDR3 sequence is 15 residues long. Per the germline V gene, CDR1 is MNHNS and CDR2 is SASEGT. Deletions cut 2 bases from V and 5 bases from J, with 13 bases between. CDR3 DNA: TGTGCCAGCAGTGAAATTCTCGGGACACAAAACATTCAGTACTTC. This gives the protein CASSEILGTQNIQYF.

This clonotype was counted ten times or more. The chain has TRBV7-8 and TRBJ1-2; a possible D gene is TRBD1 (5 bases). V was shortened by 6 bases and J by 3 bases, with 11 bases between the two germline ends. Germline lookup yields CDR1 SGHVS and CDR2 FQNEAQ. The CDR3 spans 13 residues. The CDR3 sequence is CASSSAGYYGYTF. For the CDR3, the DNA is TGTGCCAGCAGTTCCGCAGGGTACTATGGCTACACCTTC.

There are many counts of this clonotype. The chain is built from TRBV7-6 and TRBJ2-2, with 9 bases that match TRBD2. The CDR3 spans 16 residues. Germline V lookup: CDR1 SGHVS, CDR2 FNYEAQ. V lost 2 bases to trimming and J lost 4 bases; unmatched junction nucleotides: 5. The DNA for the CDR3 is TGTGCCAGCAGCTTATCCCCTAGCGGGGCCACCGGGGAGCTGTTTTTT. Translated, it gives CASSLSPSGATGELFF.

The count of this clonotype is one. This sequence joins TRBV20-1 and TRBJ1-1; no definite D call. This CDR3 is 14 amino acids long. V dropped 0 bases and J dropped 1 base, with 9 bases sitting between them. Germline lookup yields CDR1 DFQATT and CDR2 SNEGSKA (reference sequence). This CDR3 is CSARDRRENTEAFF. DNA of the CDR3: TGCAGTGCTAGAGATCGCAGAGAGAACACTGAAGCTTTCTTT.

The chain uses TRBV4-1 and TRBJ2-7; TRBD1 matches at 7 bases. Germline V lookup: CDR1 MGHRA, CDR2 YSYEKL. The CDR3 is 15 residues long. The trim removed 1 base at V and 0 bases at J, leaving 3 bases unmatched. The chain's CDR3 is CASSQVQGTSYEQYF. For the CDR3, the DNA is TGCGCCAGCAGCCAAGTACAGGGGACCTCCTACGAGCAGTACTTC.

CDR3 nucleotides: TGTGCCAGCAGCCAAGTTTGGGGAAGGACCGAAGCCAAAAACATTCAGTACTTC. It encodes CASSQVWGRTEAKNIQYF. The V gene is TRBV3-1, the J gene TRBJ2-4; D ambiguous. CDR3 size: 18 residues. Trimming cost V 1 base and J 0 bases, with 16 bases left between them. The germline V gene has CDR1 LGHDT and CDR2 YNNKEL (reference sequence).

The chain joins TRBV5-4 to TRBJ2-3; D unclear. V was cut by 1 base and J by 6 bases, with 12 bases left in between. From germline, CDR1 is SGHNT and CDR2 YYREEE (reference sequence). There are 14 residues in the CDR3. DNA of the CDR3: TGTGCCAGCAGCTTGCGGTGGGGTGCCGATACGCAGTATTTT. It codes for CASSLRWGADTQYF.

In its sample, this clonotype was seen many times. The rearrangement links TRBV7-9 to TRBJ1-2, with D possibly matching TRBD1 (5 bases). CDR1 is SEHNR and CDR2 is FQNEAQ in the germline V gene (reference sequence). V lost 4 bases, J lost 5 bases, and 11 bases lay in between. CDR3 length: 13 amino acids. CDR3 region: CASSWDGGYGYTF. The CDR3, as DNA: TGTGCCAGCAGCTGGGACGGCGGGTATGGCTACACCTTC.